These T cell receptor beta chains were read from a single sample in a study of somatic mutations in cytotoxic T cells in rheumatoid arthritis. The table came from immunoSEQ multiplex PCR; TCRdb's copy has only in-frame clones and leaves some out. The data show roughly 15,000 clones, around four fifths seen once. The sequenced sample consisted of CD8+ T cells sorted from blood. The receptors stem from an adult with rheumatoid arthritis. Both conserved end residues are part of each CDR3. A D gene is named only where the DNA matches it firmly. Clone size is not always given. Where it is, it says once, few, many or a class for expanded clones.

clone size,V gene,J gene,D gene,CDR3 DNA,CDR3 protein
NA,TRBV6-6,TRBJ2-7,NA,TGTGCCAGCAATGCTCCCTCCTACGAGCAGTACTTC,CASNAPSYEQYF
NA,TRBV6-6,TRBJ2-5,NA,TGTGCCAGCAGTTACGCGACTAGGGCCGAGACCCAGTACTTC,CASSYATRAETQYF
NA,TRBV7-6,TRBJ2-6,NA,TGTGCCAGCAGCTTATATTCCGGGCTCTCTGGGGCCAACGTCCTGACTTTC,CASSLYSGLSGANVLTF
few,TRBV5-6,TRBJ1-2,TRBD1,TGTGCCAGCAGCTGGGACAGGGAACTTAACTATGGCTACACCTTC,CASSWDRELNYGYTF
NA,TRBV30,TRBJ1-1,NA,TGTGCCTGGAGTGTCCTTAGAAACACTGAAGCTTTCTTT,CAWSVLRNTEAFF
NA,TRBV4-2,TRBJ2-1,NA,TGTGCCAGCAGCCAAGAGTATCTCGGGGGTGAGCAGTTCTTC,CASSQEYLGGEQFF
once,TRBV19,TRBJ2-7,TRBD1,TGTGCCAGTAGTAAACCGGGACAGGGGACCTACGAGCAGTACTTC,CASSKPGQGTYEQYF
NA,TRBV9,TRBJ2-1,NA,TGTGCCAGCAGCTTTACCTCTAGGGATATCGATGAGCAGTTCTTC,CASSFTSRDIDEQFF
NA,TRBV6-1,TRBJ2-7,NA,TGTGCCAGCAGGATCTCTGGCCTGCTCTACGAGCAGTACTTC,CASRISGLLYEQYF
NA,TRBV19,TRBJ1-1,NA,TGTGCCAGTAGTATGGACAGCTGGGTTGAAGCTTTCTTT,CASSMDSWVEAFF
NA,TRBV19,TRBJ2-3,TRBD2,TGTGCCAGTAGTCCCGGGACTAGCGCAGGCACAGATACGCAGTATTTT,CASSPGTSAGTDTQYF
NA,TRBV7-2,TRBJ1-5,NA,TGTGCCAGCAGCAAAAAAAGAGGGGGCAATCAGCCCCAGCATTTT,CASSKKRGGNQPQHF
NA,TRBV6-5,TRBJ2-7,NA,TGTGCCACGACCCCCAGGGGGGGCGGCGAGCAGTACTTC,CATTPRGGGEQYF
NA,TRBV7-9,TRBJ2-2,NA,TGTGCCAGCAGCTTGTCCCCAGCGTGGACCGGGGAGCTGTTTTTT,CASSLSPAWTGELFF
NA,TRBV7-9,TRBJ1-5,NA,TGTGCCAGCAGCGGCGAAAGGGGCGATCAGCCCCAGCATTTT,CASSGERGDQPQHF
NA,TRBV5-1,TRBJ1-4,NA,TGCGCCAGCAGGCTTGGGACCTCAGTTTCGACAACTAATGAAAAACTGTTTTTT,CASRLGTSVSTTNEKLFF